This entry describes one T cell receptor beta chain. Its antigen is not identified. This specimen belongs to a study of beta chain features in type 1 diabetes. The CDR3 length is 15 residues. CDR1 and CDR2 from the germline V gene are KGHSH and LQKENI. V shed 3 bases and J shed 2 bases, with 8 bases lying between them. Study-wide results and limits: Type 1 diabetes patients had moderately but significantly shorter TCRB CDR3s in all four CD4+ subsets.

TCRB transcripts that were expressed got sequenced, as all of the isolated RNA had been reverse transcribed. For naive, central memory and regulatory T cell samples, reads averaged roughly 3.7 million. TCRdb's table, derived via immunoSEQ multiplex PCR, lists solely in-frame clones and lacks some. Among roughly 150,000 clones, around 9.7% were seen once, and the ten largest hold roughly 0.72%. This rearrangement joins TRBV18 to TRBJ2-6, with D maybe TRBD2 (6 bases). The sample consisted of central memory CD4+ T cells from blood. This clonotype was sampled from a woman aged 30 to 39 with type 1 diabetes. CDR3: CASSPGLTGANVLTF. DNA for the CDR3: TGTGCCAGCTCACCGGGACTGACTGGGGCCAACGTCCTGACTTTC.